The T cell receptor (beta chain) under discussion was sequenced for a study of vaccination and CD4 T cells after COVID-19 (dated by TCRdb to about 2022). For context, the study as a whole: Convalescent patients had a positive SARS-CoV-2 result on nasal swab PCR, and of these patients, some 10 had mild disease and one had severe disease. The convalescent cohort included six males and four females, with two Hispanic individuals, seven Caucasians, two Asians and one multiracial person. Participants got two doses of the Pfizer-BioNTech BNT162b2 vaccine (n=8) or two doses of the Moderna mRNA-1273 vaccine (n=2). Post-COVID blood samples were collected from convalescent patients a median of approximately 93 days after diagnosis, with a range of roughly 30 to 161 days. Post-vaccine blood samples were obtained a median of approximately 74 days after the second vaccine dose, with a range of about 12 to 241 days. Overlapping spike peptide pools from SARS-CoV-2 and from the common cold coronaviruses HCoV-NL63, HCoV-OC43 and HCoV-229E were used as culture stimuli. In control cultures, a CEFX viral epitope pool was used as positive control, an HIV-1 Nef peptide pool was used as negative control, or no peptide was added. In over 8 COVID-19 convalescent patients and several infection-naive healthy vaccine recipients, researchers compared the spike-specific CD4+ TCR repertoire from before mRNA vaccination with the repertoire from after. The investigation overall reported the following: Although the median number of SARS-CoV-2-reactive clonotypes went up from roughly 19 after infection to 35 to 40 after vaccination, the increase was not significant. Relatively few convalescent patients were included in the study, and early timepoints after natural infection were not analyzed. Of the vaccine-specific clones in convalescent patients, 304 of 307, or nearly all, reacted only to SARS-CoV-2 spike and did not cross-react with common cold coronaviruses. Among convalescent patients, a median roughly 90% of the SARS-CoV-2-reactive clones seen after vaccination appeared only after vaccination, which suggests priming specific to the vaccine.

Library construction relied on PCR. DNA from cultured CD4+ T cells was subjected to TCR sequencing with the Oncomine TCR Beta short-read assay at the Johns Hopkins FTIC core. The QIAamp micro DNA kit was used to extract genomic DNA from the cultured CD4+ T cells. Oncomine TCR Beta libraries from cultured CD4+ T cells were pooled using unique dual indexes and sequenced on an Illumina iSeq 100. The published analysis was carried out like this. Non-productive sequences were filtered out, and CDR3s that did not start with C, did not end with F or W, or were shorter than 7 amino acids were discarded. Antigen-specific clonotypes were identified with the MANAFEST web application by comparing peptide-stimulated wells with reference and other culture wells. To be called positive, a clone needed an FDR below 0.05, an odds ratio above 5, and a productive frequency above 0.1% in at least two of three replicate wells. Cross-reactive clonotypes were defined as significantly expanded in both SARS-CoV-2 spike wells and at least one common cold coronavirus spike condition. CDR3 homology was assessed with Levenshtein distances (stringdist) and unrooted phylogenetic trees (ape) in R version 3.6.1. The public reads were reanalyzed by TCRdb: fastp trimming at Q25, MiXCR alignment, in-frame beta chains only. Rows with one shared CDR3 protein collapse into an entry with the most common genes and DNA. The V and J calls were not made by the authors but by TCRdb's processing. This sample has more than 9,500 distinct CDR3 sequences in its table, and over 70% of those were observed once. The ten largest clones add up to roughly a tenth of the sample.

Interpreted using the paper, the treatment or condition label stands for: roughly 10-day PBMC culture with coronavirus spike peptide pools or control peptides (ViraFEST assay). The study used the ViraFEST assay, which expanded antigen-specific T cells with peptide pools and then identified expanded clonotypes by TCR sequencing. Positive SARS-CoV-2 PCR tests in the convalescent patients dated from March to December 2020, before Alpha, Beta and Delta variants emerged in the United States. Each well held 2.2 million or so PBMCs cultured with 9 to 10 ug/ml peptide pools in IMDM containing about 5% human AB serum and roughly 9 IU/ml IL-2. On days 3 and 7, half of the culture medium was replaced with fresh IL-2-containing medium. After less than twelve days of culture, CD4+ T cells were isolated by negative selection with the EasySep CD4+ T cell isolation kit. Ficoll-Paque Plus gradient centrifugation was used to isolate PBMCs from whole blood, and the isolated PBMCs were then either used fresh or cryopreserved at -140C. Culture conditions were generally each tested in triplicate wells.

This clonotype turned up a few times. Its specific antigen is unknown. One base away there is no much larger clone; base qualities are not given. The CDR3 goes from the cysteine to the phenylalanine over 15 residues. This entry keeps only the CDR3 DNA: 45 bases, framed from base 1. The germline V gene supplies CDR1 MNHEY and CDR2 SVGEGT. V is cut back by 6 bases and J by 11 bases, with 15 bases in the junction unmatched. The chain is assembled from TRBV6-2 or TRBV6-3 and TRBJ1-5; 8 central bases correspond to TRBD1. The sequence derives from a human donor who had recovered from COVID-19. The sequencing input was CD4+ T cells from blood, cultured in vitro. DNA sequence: TGTGCCAGCAGGTCCTCCGGGACAGGTAGTATGGCCCAGCATTTT. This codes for CASRSSGTGSMAQHF.